What follows are 16 T cell receptor beta chains derived from one specimen sequenced in a study of identical twins. TCRdb analysed the 5' RACE reads with MiXCR anew, one entry per CDR3 protein. The sample lists about 200,000 distinct CDR3 sequences, roughly 10% occurring once. Sequencing input: memory (CD45RO+) T cells sorted from blood. Receptor source: a woman aged 18-29 years in good health.

This clonotype has ten or more counts. CDR3 nucleotide sequence: TGCGCCAGCAGCATGGGACAGCATAATGAAAAACTGTTTTTT. Translation: CASSMGQHNEKLFF. V gene TRBV5-1 combines with J gene TRBJ1-4; TRBD1 matches 7 bases. The CDR3 extends over 14 amino acids. Trimming removed 4 bases from V and 4 bases from J; junction bases left unmatched: 4. Germline CDR1 reads SGHRS; CDR2 reads YFSETQ. Full variable domain (outside the CDR3, taken from reference TRBV5-1 and TRBJ1-4): KAGVTQTPRYLIKTRGQQVTLSCSPISGHRSVSWYQQTPGQGLQFLFEYFSETQRNKGNFPGRFSGRQFSNSRSEMNVSTLELGDSALYLCASSMGQHNEKLFFGSGTQLSVL.

Note on this clonotype: One end of the junction is discordant with germline, which a read error may explain. The V call is TRBV5-1, the J call TRBJ2-7; a possible D gene is TRBD1 (5 bases). The CDR3 has 12 residues. Germline values: CDR1 SGHRS, CDR2 YFSETQ. CDR3 sequence: CATSLQGVEQYF. The CDR3 bases are TGCGCCACCAGCTTGCAAGGGGTCGAGCAGTACTTC.

This clonotype was detected ten times or more. The chain employs TRBV6-1 and TRBJ2-5, with a weak D call TRBD2 (6 bases). This CDR3 is 14 amino acids long. Trimming stripped 4 bases from V and 1 base from J, with 10 bases between. Germline V gene data show CDR1 as MNHNS and CDR2 as SASEGT. The CDR3 coding sequence is TGTGCCAGCAGTGGGGACTTATCCCAAGAGACCCAGTACTTC. Its translation is CASSGDLSQETQYF.

The sample holds a few counts of this clonotype. The chain joins TRBV3-1 to TRBJ1-6; D unresolved. CDR3 length equals 17 residues. V was pared by 0 bases and J by 7 bases, with 16 bases between. Per the germline V gene, CDR1 is LGHDT and CDR2 is YNNKEL (reference sequence). Here the CDR3 DNA reads TGTGCCAGCAGCCAAGAGATCGGGATCAGAGGCAATTCACCCCTCCACTTT. This codes for CASSQEIGIRGNSPLHF.

This clonotype was found many times. The chain is built from TRBV10-3 and TRBJ1-1; D gene uncertain. The CDR3 extends over 13 amino acids. V was trimmed by 10 bases and J by 0 bases, leaving 12 bases between them. The germline CDR1 and CDR2 sequences are ENHRY and SYGVKD. The CDR3 DNA reads as TGTGCCAGTACGGACCATGTGAACACTGAAGCTTTCTTT. Translating it yields CASTDHVNTEAFF.

This clonotype has more than one count but fewer than ten. V gene TRBV28 combines with J gene TRBJ2-6; tentatively, D is TRBD2 (5 bases). This CDR3 has 16 residues. Germline V gene lookup returns CDR1 MDHEN and CDR2 SYDVKM. Trimming left V 2 bases short and J 1 base short, with 9 bases between. CDR3 bases: TGTGCCAGCAGTTTACCCGGGGAGTCTGGGGCCAACGTCCTGACTTTC. This gives the protein CASSLPGESGANVLTF.

On this clonotype itself: A much bigger clone sits one base away, suggesting this may be a read error. V and J are TRBV29-1 and TRBJ1-1; possibly TRBD1 for D (5 bases). The germline gives CDR1 SQVTM, CDR2 ANQGSEA. The CDR3 has 14 residues. V was pared by 3 bases and J by 6 bases, with 17 bases between. The CDR3 nucleotides are TGCAGCGTTGATTGGACCCTACGGGGGTCTGAAGCTTTCTTT. Amino acids: CSVDWTLRGSEAFF. The full variable domain, completed using reference TRBV29-1 and TRBJ1-1, is SAVISQKPSRDICQRGTSLTIQCQVDSQVTMMFWYRQQPGQSLTLIATANQGSEATYESGFVIDKFPISRPNLTFSTLTVSNMSPEDSSIYLCSVDWTLRGSEAFFGQGTRLTVV.

The chain uses TRBV10-2 and TRBJ2-3, with D perhaps TRBD2 (5 bases). The germline CDR1 and CDR2 sequences are WSHSY and SAAADI. Trimming shortened V by 8 bases and J by 2 bases, and 8 bases separated the two germline ends. The CDR3 runs 12 residues. CDR3 sequence reads: CASEGLTDTQYF. CDR3 nucleotide sequence: TGCGCCAGCGAGGGCCTCACAGATACGCAGTATTTT.

A few counts support this clonotype. The J gene is TRBJ2-7, the V gene TRBV25-1; D possibly corresponds to TRBD1 (6 bases). The germline V and J ends were trimmed by 8 bases and 1 base, with 15 bases remaining between them. Looked up from germline, CDR1 is MGHDK and CDR2 is SYGVNS. The CDR3 sequence is 14 residues long. The CDR3, as DNA: TGTGCCAGCTCCCTGGGGGCACCTTCCTACGAGCAGTACTTC. It translates to CASSLGAPSYEQYF.

This clonotype was counted ten times or more. The V gene is TRBV12-3 or TRBV12-4, the J gene TRBJ1-1; no firm D call. V was cut by 2 bases and J by 5 bases, with 6 bases left in between. The CDR3 runs 12 residues. CDR3 sequence reads: CASSLTRTEAFF. DNA for the CDR3: TGTGCCAGCAGTTTAACCAGGACTGAAGCTTTCTTT.

The chain's CDR3 is CASSRRGGGTEAFF. CDR3 DNA: TGTGCCAGCAGCCGGAGGGGTGGTGGCACTGAAGCTTTCTTT. This chain joins TRBV9 and TRBJ1-1, with a weak D call TRBD1 (5 bases). The V end was cut by 4 bases, the J end by 4 bases, with 14 bases between. The germline V gene has CDR1 SGDLS and CDR2 YYNGEE. CDR3 length equals 14 residues.

V and J are TRBV20-1 and TRBJ2-1, with TRBD2 as a possible D gene (5 bases). There are 11 residues in the CDR3. V lost 5 bases, J lost 9 bases, and 11 bases lay in between. Germline V lookup: CDR1 DFQATT, CDR2 SNEGSKA (reference sequence). The CDR3 bases are TGCAGTGCTCGAAGAGAGGGTGAGCAGTTCTTC. Amino acid sequence: CSARREGEQFF.

This clonotype was counted at least ten times. V is TRBV7-6 and J is TRBJ1-1; TRBD1 is a possible D gene (6 bases). Trimming stripped 5 bases from V and 4 bases from J, with 14 bases between. CDR3 size: 14 residues. Germline V gene lookup returns CDR1 SGHVS and CDR2 FNYEAQ. The CDR3 region is CASSGMQGFTEAFF. CDR3 DNA: TGTGCCAGCAGCGGAATGCAGGGGTTCACTGAAGCTTTCTTT.

This clonotype was counted between two and nine times. The genes are TRBV6-4 and TRBJ2-1; D is unresolved. Trimming took 11 bases from V and 4 from J, leaving 9 bases between them. Germline CDR1 is MRHNA and CDR2 is SNTAGT. The CDR3 contains 11 residues. In DNA form, the CDR3 reads TGTGCCGGATACGGGTACAATGAGCAGTTCTTC. Translation: CAGYGYNEQFF.

The rearrangement links TRBV18 to TRBJ1-1; D perhaps matches TRBD1 (5 bases). Germline V lookup: CDR1 KGHSH, CDR2 LQKENI. This CDR3 is built from 14 residues. Trimming took off 8 bases at V and 5 bases at J, with 18 bases between the two ends. CDR3 residues: CASDGRGATTEAFF. The CDR3 nucleotides read TGTGCCAGCGATGGACGAGGGGCGACGACTGAAGCTTTCTTT.

The V call is TRBV20-1, the J call TRBJ1-1, with TRBD1 identical over 8 bases. The V and J ends lost 6 bases and 4 bases, in that order; junction bases with no gene match: 1. CDR1 is DFQATT and CDR2 is SNEGSKA in the germline V gene (reference sequence). This CDR3 contains 11 residues. CDR3 loop: CSATGGTEAFF. CDR3 DNA: TGCAGTGCAACAGGGGGCACTGAAGCTTTCTTT.